Listed here are 19 T cell receptor beta chains from one sample, sequenced in a study of cytomegalovirus exposure and HLA in healthy donors (TCRdb year 2017). Libraries were prepared through the immunoSEQ multiplex PCR assay. For the multiplex PCR, a mixture combining 60 forward primers for TCR Vbeta segments and 13 reverse primers for TCR Jbeta segments was used. Entries here come from immuneACCESS through TCRdb and include only in-frame sequences with V and J called. Some clones fail to appear in such tables; in the studies checked, an unresolved V gene covers under half of the shortfall, and the cause of the remainder is unknown. The sample table lists some 96,000 clones, about 75% of them with a count of one. The ten largest clones represent more than 6% of the sample. The sequencing sample was made of PBMCs. These receptor sequences come from a man aged 40-49 years in good health and CMV-seropositive.

As to this clone: The same CDR3 also results from other DNA sequences found in this sample. The chain is built from TRBV5-6 and TRBJ2-3; 9 nucleotides line up with TRBD2. V lost 0 bases to trimming and J lost 4 bases; unmatched junction nucleotides: 3. Per the germline V gene, CDR1 is SGHDT and CDR2 is YYEEEE. The CDR3 loop spans 15 amino acids. DNA of the CDR3: TGTGCCAGCAGCTTGGTATTAGCGGGAGCAGATACGCAGTATTTT. This codes for CASSLVLAGADTQYF.

This rearrangement joins TRBV4-3 to TRBJ1-1; a weak D match, TRBD1 (5 bases). Germline V gene sequence: CDR1 LGHNA, CDR2 YSLEER. Between the trimmed V and J ends, which lost 4 bases and 4 bases, there was a span of 13 bases. CDR3 size: 14 residues. The CDR3: CASSLQGSRTEAFF. The CDR3 nucleotides are TGCGCCAGCAGCCTCCAGGGTAGCCGCACTGAAGCTTTCTTT.

The chain carries TRBV7-8 and TRBJ2-1; TRBD2 might be the D (6 bases). CDR3 length: 17 residues. Per germline, CDR1 SGHVS and CDR2 FQNEAQ. V dropped 1 base and J dropped 2 bases, with 15 bases sitting between them. The CDR3, as DNA: TGTGCCAGCAGCTTAGACGGGCTAGCGAAAACCTACAATGAGCAGTTCTTC. Protein: CASSLDGLAKTYNEQFF. Variable domain in full (rest from reference TRBV7-8 and TRBJ2-1): GAGVSQSPRYKVAKRGQDVALRCDPISGHVSLFWYQQALGQGPEFLTYFQNEAQLDKSGLPSDRFFAERPEGSVSTLKIQRTQQEDSAVYLCASSLDGLAKTYNEQFFGPGTRLTVL.

CDR3: CASSLDRGYYEQYF. DNA for the CDR3: TGTGCCAGCAGTTTAGACAGGGGCTACTACGAGCAGTACTTC. The V gene is TRBV28, the J gene TRBJ2-7, with 8 bases that match TRBD1. The germline V gene has CDR1 MDHEN and CDR2 SYDVKM. This CDR3 has 14 residues. The V segment lost 2 bases and the J segment 3 bases; nucleotides outside the gene matches: 3.

The chain combines TRBV28 with TRBJ1-2; TRBD1 might be the D (5 bases). In germline, CDR1 is MDHEN, CDR2 SYDVKM. There are 14 residues in the CDR3. Trimming pared 6 bases from V and 3 bases from J, leaving 14 bases between. DNA for the CDR3: TGTGCCAGCAGCGGAAGCAGGGAACACTATGGCTACACCTTC. Translation gives CASSGSREHYGYTF.

The V gene is TRBV7-2, the J gene TRBJ2-7; 8 positions match TRBD2. Germline values: CDR1 SGHTA, CDR2 FQGNSA. Trimming cost V 4 bases and J 4 bases; bases outside gene matches: 9. There are 15 residues in the CDR3. This CDR3 is CASSSEASGSYEQYF. Written as DNA, the CDR3 is TGTGCCAGCAGCTCCGAGGCCAGCGGGAGTTACGAGCAGTACTTC.

This rearrangement joins TRBV6-5 to TRBJ2-7; 9 bases map to TRBD1. V was clipped by 5 bases and J by 2 bases; unmatched bases: 4. Germline-derived CDR1 and CDR2 are MNHEY and SVGAGI. The CDR3 is 14 residues long. The CDR3 sequence: CASSKDRGPYEQYF. CDR3 bases: TGTGCCAGCAGTAAGGACAGGGGCCCCTACGAGCAGTACTTC.

This clone qualifies as medium-sized (0.01 to 0.1%). V gene TRBV7-9 combines with J gene TRBJ2-2, with a possible D match to TRBD2 (6 bases). From germline, CDR1 is SEHNR and CDR2 FQNEAQ (reference sequence). The CDR3 spans 16 residues. Between the trimmed V and J ends, which lost 6 bases and 6 bases, there was a span of 20 bases. CDR3 DNA sequence: TGTGCCAGCAGACGCAAAGCGGAGTGGAGGGCCGGGGAGCTGTTTTTT. Translated, it gives CASRRKAEWRAGELFF.

V gene TRBV6-1 combines with J gene TRBJ1-1; tentatively, D is TRBD1 (5 bases). Trimming took off 2 bases at V and 4 bases at J, with 11 bases between the two ends. Germline values: CDR1 MNHNS, CDR2 SASEGT. The CDR3 is 14 amino acids. For the CDR3, the DNA is TGTGCCAGCAGTGAAAGCATGGGGGGCACTGAAGCTTTCTTT. Translation: CASSESMGGTEAFF.

This sequence joins TRBV27 and TRBJ2-4, with D possibly TRBD2 on 6 matching bases. Germline loops: CDR1 MNHEY, CDR2 SMNVEV (reference sequence). The CDR3 extends over 13 amino acids. Trimming took 8 bases from V and 1 from J, leaving 9 bases between them. The CDR3 region is CASGGFAKNIQYF. CDR3 bases: TGTGCCAGCGGAGGGTTCGCCAAAAACATTCAGTACTTC.

The chain combines TRBV7-9 with TRBJ2-1; D might be TRBD2 (5 bases). CDR1 is SEHNR and CDR2 is FQNEAQ in the germline V gene (reference sequence). The V end lost 6 bases, the J end lost 3 bases, and 15 bases lay between the germline ends. The CDR3 loop spans 15 amino acids. CDR3 nucleotides: TGTGCCAGCAGACCACGGGGTAGTCTCTACAATGAGCAGTTCTTC. Translated: CASRPRGSLYNEQFF.

The CDR3 DNA reads TGTGCCACGAACCGGGCAGGGGAGATCACAGATACGCAGTATTTT. Protein sequence: CATNRAGEITDTQYF. The rearrangement joins TRBV9 to TRBJ2-3, with D possibly matching TRBD1 (6 bases). The CDR3 is 15 amino acids. V lost 9 bases and J 2 bases, leaving 19 bases between the germline ends. CDR1 is SGDLS and CDR2 is YYNGEE in the germline V gene.

The chain uses TRBV9 and TRBJ1-6; tentative D call: TRBD1 (5 bases). Trimming pared 0 bases from V and 5 bases from J, leaving 18 bases between. This CDR3 is 18 amino acids long. Germline CDR1 and CDR2: SGDLS and YYNGEE. CDR3 region: CASSVVPSGGGNNSPLHF. CDR3 DNA sequence: TGTGCCAGCAGCGTAGTTCCTTCGGGGGGAGGAAATAATTCACCCCTCCACTTT. Looking up the rest from reference TRBV9 and TRBJ1-6 gives the full variable domain: DSGVTQTPKHLITATGQRVTLRCSPRSGDLSVYWYQQSLDQGLQFLIQYYNGEERAKGNILERFSAQQFPDLHSELNLSSLELGDSALYFCASSVVPSGGGNNSPLHFGNGTRLTVT.

The rearrangement uses TRBV18 and TRBJ2-4, with D perhaps TRBD2 (5 bases). From germline, CDR1 is KGHSH and CDR2 LQKENI. Trimming stripped 3 bases from V and 0 bases from J, with 9 bases between. The CDR3 totals 15 residues. This CDR3 is CASSPGVVAKNIQYF. The CDR3 nucleotides are TGTGCCAGCTCACCCGGGGTCGTAGCCAAAAACATTCAGTACTTC.

The chain recombines TRBV6-1 with TRBJ2-4, with a weak D call TRBD2 (5 bases). The V end lost 0 bases, the J end lost 2 bases, and 11 bases lay between the germline ends. Germline-derived CDR1 and CDR2 are MNHNS and SASEGT. The CDR3 length is 16 residues. CDR3 amino acids: CASSEALRGTKNIQYF. CDR3 nucleotides: TGTGCCAGCAGTGAAGCGCTTCGGGGTACCAAAAACATTCAGTACTTC.

V gene TRBV5-1 combines with J gene TRBJ1-4; D is possibly TRBD1 (5 bases). The V end was cut by 4 bases, the J end by 15 bases, with 19 bases between. Germline CDR1 SGHRS, CDR2 YFSETQ. The CDR3 runs to 13 residues. CDR3 DNA: TGCGCCAGCAGCAGAGAAGGGGAAGGAGGGTTGTTTTTT. Its protein product is CASSREGEGGLFF.

The chain carries TRBV7-8 and TRBJ1-5; D gene ambiguous. V was cut by 2 bases and J by 4 bases, with 9 bases left in between. CDR3 length: 14 amino acids. From germline, CDR1 is SGHVS and CDR2 FQNEAQ. This CDR3 is CASSLSGNNQPQHF. The CDR3 DNA sequence: TGTGCCAGCAGCTTATCAGGAAATAATCAGCCCCAGCATTTT.

This clone has a handful of counts. This rearrangement joins TRBV7-2 to TRBJ2-1, with TRBD2 matching 8 bases. CDR1 and CDR2 (germline): SGHTA, FQGNSA. CDR3 size: 17 residues. The ends lost 5 bases at V and 4 bases at J; junction bases unmatched: 13. CDR3 region: CASSKQSGRAGYNEQFF. CDR3 coding DNA: TGTGCCAGCAGCAAACAATCCGGGAGGGCGGGTTACAATGAGCAGTTCTTC.

The rearrangement links TRBV4-2 to TRBJ1-1; the D is unclear. V lost 0 bases and J lost 5, with 7 bases in between. This CDR3 has 13 amino acids. Germline V gives CDR1 LGHNA, CDR2 YNFKEQ. CDR3: CASSQEVGTEAFF. CDR3 coding DNA: TGTGCCAGCAGCCAAGAAGTCGGGACTGAAGCTTTCTTT.